Below, 13 T cell receptor beta chains from the same sample are listed, as sequenced in a study of tumor-infiltrating lymphocytes in primary liver carcinoma (dated by TCRdb to the late 2010s). TCRdb shows the sequencer as Illumina HiSeq 2500. TCRbeta-specific cDNA was reverse-transcribed from 500 to 550 ng total RNA using a constant-region primer and ProtoScript II reverse transcriptase. Construction of the TCRbeta libraries relied on three nested rounds of multiplex PCR, following a slightly modified ARM-PCR procedure. Each of the first two PCR rounds ran for 9 to 11 cycles using multiplex TRBV1-TRBV30 forward primers together with a Cbeta reverse primer. TCRdb's own reprocessing of the public reads used fastp at Q25 and MiXCR and kept productive beta chains. Rows matching on CDR3 protein sequence are summarized as one entry with the most common DNA and genes. In all, the sample holds under 110,000 distinct CDR3 sequences, and approximately 70% of those were seen once. The ten top clones hold 9% to 15% of the sample.

Total RNA and DNA were co-extracted from about 19-30 mg of bulk tissue with the AllPrep DNA/RNA mini kit, without cell sorting. The sample taken for sequencing was liver tumor tissue from sampling region 2. Read against the paper, the sample's cell subset or site label means: tumor region T2, inferior pole. These TCRs come from a woman in her fifties or sixties with primary liver carcinoma and hepatitis B virus infection.

Worth noting for this clonotype: The junction differs from germline at one of its ends, possibly a read error. V is TRBV11-2 and J is TRBJ2-7, with D perhaps matching TRBD1 or TRBD2 (7 bases each). There are 14 residues in the CDR3. CDR1 and CDR2 from the germline V gene are SGHAT and FQNNGV. CDR3 coding DNA: TGTGCCTGCAGAACCTCAGGGGGGGGTTATGAGCAGTACTTC. It translates to CACRTSGGGYEQYF.

Concerning this clonotype itself: The junction shows a germline mismatch at one end, possibly a read error. The chain couples TRBV11-2 to TRBJ1-2, with TRBD1 as a possible D gene (5 bases). Looked up from germline, CDR1 is SGHAT and CDR2 is FQNNGV. There are 17 residues in the CDR3. The CDR3 loop is CVSSLDPIRALRYGNTF. The CDR3 DNA follows: TGTGTCAGCAGTTTAGATCCGATCAGGGCGCTGCGCTATGGCAACACCTTC.

This clonotype showed up just once. At one of its ends the junction is not consistent with the germline gene, which may arise from a read error. This rearrangement joins TRBV30 to TRBJ2-3; 7 nucleotides line up with TRBD2. The CDR3 is made up of 16 amino acids. Germline V gene lookup returns CDR1 GTSNPN and CDR2 SVGIG (reference sequence). CDR3 nucleotide sequence: TGTGCCTGGAGTGTCGGGAGGCAGACGGGAACGGATAGGCAGTATTTT. It translates to CAWSVGRQTGTDRQYF.

There are a few counts of this clonotype. V gene TRBV28 combines with J gene TRBJ2-6; 7 bases align to TRBD1. The CDR3 is 15 amino acids. Germline CDR1 and CDR2: MDHEN and SYDVKM. J lost 4 bases, V lost 6 bases, and 6 bases had no gene match. The CDR3 DNA follows: TGTGCCAGCAGGACCACAGGGGTCGGGGCCAACGTCCTGACTTTC. The encoded protein is CASRTTGVGANVLTF.

As to this clonotype: At one of its ends the junction is not consistent with the germline gene, which may arise from a read error. The J gene is TRBJ2-2, the V gene TRBV6-5; D tentatively fits TRBD1 or TRBD2 (5 bases each). The CDR3 sequence is 13 residues long. Germline CDR1 is MNHEY and CDR2 is SVGAGI. CDR3 coding DNA: TGTGCCAGCTCATGGGACGGCACCGGGGTGCTGTTTTTT. Translated: CASSWDGTGVLFF.

A few counts support this clonotype. One end of the junction fails to match germline, which may point to a read error. The chain has TRBV11-2 and TRBJ2-2; 8 bases are a match to TRBD1. The germline gives CDR1 SGHAT, CDR2 FQNNGV. The length of the CDR3 is 18 residues. The CDR3 loop reads CASSSASNRGANIGELFF. The CDR3 nucleotides read TGTGCCAGCAGCTCCGCTTCCAACAGGGGGGCGAACATCGGGGAGCTGTTTTTT. The whole variable domain, remainder taken from reference TRBV11-2 and TRBJ2-2, is EAGVAQSPRYKIIEKRQSVAFWCNPISGHATLYWYQQILGQGPKLLIQFQNNGVVDDSQLPKDRFSAERLKGVDSTLKIQPAKLEDSAVYLCASSSASNRGANIGELFFGEGSRLTVL.

V and J are TRBV11-3 and TRBJ2-1; no reliable D call. CDR1 is SGHNT, CDR2 YENEEA, per germline. Trimming took off 1 base at V and 5 bases at J, with 18 bases between the two ends. This CDR3 is 17 amino acids long. In nucleotides, the CDR3 is TGTGCCAGCAGCTTAGGGTTCGTCAGGCTTTCCCACAATGAGCAGTTCTTC. Its protein is CASSLGFVRLSHNEQFF.

The V and J genes are TRBV2 and TRBJ2-2, with D perhaps TRBD1 (6 bases). Germline lookup yields CDR1 SNHLY and CDR2 FYNNEI. The CDR3 has 13 amino acids. V was shortened by 6 bases and J by 6 bases, with 11 bases between the two germline ends. CDR3 DNA sequence: TGTGCCAGCAGGGGAACAGGGTCCGGGGAGCTGTTTTTT. As protein: CASRGTGSGELFF.

Ten or more counts support this clonotype. The chain couples TRBV5-1 to TRBJ2-2; 10 bases map to TRBD2. Trimming removed 4 bases from V and 7 bases from J; junction bases left unmatched: 10. Looked up from germline, CDR1 is SGHRS and CDR2 is YFSETQ. This CDR3 region has 16 residues. The CDR3 nucleotides are TGCGCCAGCAGCAATGGACTAGCGGCAGCGGGCGGGGAGCTGTTTTTT. Amino acid sequence: CASSNGLAAAGGELFF.

This clonotype was detected ten times or more. This sequence joins TRBV12-3 or TRBV12-4 and TRBJ1-4; D unclear. CDR3 length: 14 residues. Trimming shortened V by 2 bases and J by 4 bases, and 8 bases separated the two germline ends. This CDR3 reads CASSLRGINEKLFF. The CDR3 nucleotides are TGTGCCAGCAGTTTACGGGGTATTAATGAAAAACTGTTTTTT.

To note about this clonotype: The conserved phenylalanine or tryptophan normally closing the CDR3 is absent here, so this likely arose from a read error. The DNA is left out, because the CDR3 cannot be placed on it with certainty; the CDR3 is given as TCRdb lists it. The chain recombines TRBV11-2 with TRBJ2-1; the listed D gene, TRBD2, was not tested against the DNA. CDR1 is SGHAT, CDR2 FQNNGV, per germline. The CDR3 spans 14 residues, counting both ends. This CDR3 is CASSQDSRYREQLS.

With respect to this clonotype: Given a much more abundant clone one base away, this may be a read error. The V gene is TRBV12-3 or TRBV12-4, the J gene TRBJ2-1; 9 positions match TRBD1. Losses at the gene ends were 7 bases for V and 0 bases for J; bases not matched to a gene: 19. This CDR3 region has 20 residues. CDR3 DNA sequence: TGTGCCAGCACCCCTCCCCCGGGACAGGGAGGGCGAAGCTCCTACAATGAGCAGTTCTTC. This gives the protein CASTPPPGQGGRSSYNEQFF.

As to this clonotype: A read error may account for a junction end that differs from germline. The chain has TRBV29-1 and TRBJ2-2; perhaps TRBD2 as D (6 bases). This CDR3 is 13 amino acids long. Per the germline V gene, CDR1 is SQVTM and CDR2 is ANQGSEA. CDR3 amino acids: CSVTGHSGGALFF. The CDR3 region has the DNA TGCAGTGTCACTGGGCACTCGGGCGGGGCGCTGTTTTTT.